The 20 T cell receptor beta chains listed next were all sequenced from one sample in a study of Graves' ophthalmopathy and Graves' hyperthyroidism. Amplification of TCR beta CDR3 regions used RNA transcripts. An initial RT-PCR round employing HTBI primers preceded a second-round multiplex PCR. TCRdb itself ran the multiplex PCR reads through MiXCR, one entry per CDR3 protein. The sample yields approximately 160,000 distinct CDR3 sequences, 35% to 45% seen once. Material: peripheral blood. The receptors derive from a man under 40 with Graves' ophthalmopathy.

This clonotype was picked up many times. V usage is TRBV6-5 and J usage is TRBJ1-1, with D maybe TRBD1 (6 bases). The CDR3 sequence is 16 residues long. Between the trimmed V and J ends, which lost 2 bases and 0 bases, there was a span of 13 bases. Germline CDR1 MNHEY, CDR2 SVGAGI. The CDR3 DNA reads TGTGCCAGCAGTTACGGGGGCGGGGGCATGAACACTGAAGCTTTCTTT. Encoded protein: CASSYGGGGMNTEAFF.

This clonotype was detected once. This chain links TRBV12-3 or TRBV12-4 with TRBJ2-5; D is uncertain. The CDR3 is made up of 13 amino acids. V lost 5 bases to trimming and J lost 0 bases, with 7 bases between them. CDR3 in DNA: TGTGCCAGCAGTAGACTGGACCAAGAGACCCAGTACTTC. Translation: CASSRLDQETQYF.

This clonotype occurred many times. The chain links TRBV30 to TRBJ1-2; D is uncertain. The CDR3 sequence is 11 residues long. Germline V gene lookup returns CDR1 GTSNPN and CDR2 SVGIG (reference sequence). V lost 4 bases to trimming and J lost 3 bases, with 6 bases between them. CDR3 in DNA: TGTGCCTGGACCCGGGACTATGGCTACACCTTC. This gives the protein CAWTRDYGYTF. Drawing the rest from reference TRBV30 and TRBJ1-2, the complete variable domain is SQTIHQWPATLVQPVGSPLSLECTVEGTSNPNLYWYRQAAGRGLQLLFYSVGIGQISSEVPQNLSASRPQDRQFILSSKKLLLSDSGFYLCAWTRDYGYTFGSGTRLTVV.

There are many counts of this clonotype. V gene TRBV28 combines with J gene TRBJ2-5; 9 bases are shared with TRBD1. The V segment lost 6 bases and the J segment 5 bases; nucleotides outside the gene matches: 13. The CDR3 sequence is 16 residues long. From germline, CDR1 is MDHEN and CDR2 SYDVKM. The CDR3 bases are TGTGCCAGCAGCTTCACTCCCGGGACAGGGAGGGAGACCCAGTACTTC. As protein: CASSFTPGTGRETQYF.

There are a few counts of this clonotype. CDR3 sequence: CASSPGGAKVEQYF. CDR3 DNA: TGTGCCAGCAGCCCAGGGGGCGCGAAGGTCGAGCAGTACTTC. The chain carries TRBV28 and TRBJ2-7; the match to TRBD1 covers 8 bases. J was trimmed by 6 bases and V by 6 bases; bases with no gene match: 10. CDR1 is MDHEN, CDR2 SYDVKM, per germline. CDR3 length: 14 residues. The variable domain in full, completed from reference TRBV28 and TRBJ2-7, reads DVKVTQSSRYLVKRTGEKVFLECVQDMDHENMFWYRQDPGLGLRLIYFSYDVKMKEKGDIPEGYSVSREKKERFSLILESASTNQTSMYLCASSPGGAKVEQYFGPGTRLTVT.

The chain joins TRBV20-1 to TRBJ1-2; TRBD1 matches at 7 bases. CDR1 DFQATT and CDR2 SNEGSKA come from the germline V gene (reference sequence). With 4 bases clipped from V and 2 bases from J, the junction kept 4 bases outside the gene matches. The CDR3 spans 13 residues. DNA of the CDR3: TGCAGTGCTATACAGGGGAACAACTATGGCTACACCTTC. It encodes CSAIQGNNYGYTF.

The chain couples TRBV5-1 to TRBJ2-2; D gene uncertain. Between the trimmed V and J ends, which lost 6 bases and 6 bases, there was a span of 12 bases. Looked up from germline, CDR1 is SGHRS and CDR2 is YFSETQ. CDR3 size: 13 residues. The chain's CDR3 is CASTPYGPGELFF. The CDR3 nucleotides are TGCGCCAGCACCCCGTACGGGCCCGGGGAGCTGTTTTTT.

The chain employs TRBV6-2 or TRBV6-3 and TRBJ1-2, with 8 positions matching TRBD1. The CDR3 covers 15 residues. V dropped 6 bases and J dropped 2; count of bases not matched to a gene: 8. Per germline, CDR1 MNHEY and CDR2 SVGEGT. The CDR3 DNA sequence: TGTGCCAGCAGAGGACAACGGACAGGGAACTATGGCTACACCTTC. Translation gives CASRGQRTGNYGYTF.

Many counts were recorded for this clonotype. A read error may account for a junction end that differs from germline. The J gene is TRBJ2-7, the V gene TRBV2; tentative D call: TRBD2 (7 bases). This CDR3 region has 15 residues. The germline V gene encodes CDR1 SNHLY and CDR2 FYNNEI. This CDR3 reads CAISEEGGISYEQYF. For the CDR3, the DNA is TGTGCCATCAGTGAAGAGGGGGGGATCTCCTACGAGCAGTACTTC.

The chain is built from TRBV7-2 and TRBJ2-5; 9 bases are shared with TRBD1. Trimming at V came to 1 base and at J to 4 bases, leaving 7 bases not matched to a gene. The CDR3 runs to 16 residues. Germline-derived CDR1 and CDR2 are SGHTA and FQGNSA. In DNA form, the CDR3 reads TGTGCCAGCAGCTTAGTACAGGGGGCGCAGGGAGAGACCCAGTACTTC. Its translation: CASSLVQGAQGETQYF.

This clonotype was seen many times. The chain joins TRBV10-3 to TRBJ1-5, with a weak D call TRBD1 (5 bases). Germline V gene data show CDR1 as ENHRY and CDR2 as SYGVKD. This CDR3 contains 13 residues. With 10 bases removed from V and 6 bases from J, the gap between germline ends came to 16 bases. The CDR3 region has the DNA TGTGCCACGGTCCAGGACATATCTCAGCCCCAGCATTTT. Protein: CATVQDISQPQHF.

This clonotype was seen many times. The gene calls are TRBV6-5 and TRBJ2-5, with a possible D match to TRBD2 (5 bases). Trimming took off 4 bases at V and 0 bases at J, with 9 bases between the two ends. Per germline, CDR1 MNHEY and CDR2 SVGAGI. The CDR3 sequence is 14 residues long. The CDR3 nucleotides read TGTGCCAGCAGTTCGCGGGCCCACCAAGAGACCCAGTACTTC. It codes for CASSSRAHQETQYF.

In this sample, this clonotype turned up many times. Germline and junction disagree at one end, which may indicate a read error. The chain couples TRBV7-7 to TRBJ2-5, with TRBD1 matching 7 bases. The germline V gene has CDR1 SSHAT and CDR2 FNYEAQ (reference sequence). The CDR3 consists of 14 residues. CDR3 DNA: TGTGCTAGCAGTACAGGGGCTGCGGGAGAGACCCAGTACTTC. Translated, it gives CASSTGAAGETQYF.

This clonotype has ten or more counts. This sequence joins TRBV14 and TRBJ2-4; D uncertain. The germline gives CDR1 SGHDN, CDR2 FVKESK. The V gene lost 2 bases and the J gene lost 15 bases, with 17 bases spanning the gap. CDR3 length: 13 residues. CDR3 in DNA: TGTGCCAGCAGCCAAAATTCAAAGGGTTGGGTGTACTTC. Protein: CASSQNSKGWVYF.

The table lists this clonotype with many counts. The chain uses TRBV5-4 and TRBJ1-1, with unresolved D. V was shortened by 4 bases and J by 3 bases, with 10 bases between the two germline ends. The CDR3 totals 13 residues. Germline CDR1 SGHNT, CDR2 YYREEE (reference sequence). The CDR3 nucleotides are TGTGCCAGCAGCGTTGACCTACACACTGAAGCTTTCTTT. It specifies CASSVDLHTEAFF.

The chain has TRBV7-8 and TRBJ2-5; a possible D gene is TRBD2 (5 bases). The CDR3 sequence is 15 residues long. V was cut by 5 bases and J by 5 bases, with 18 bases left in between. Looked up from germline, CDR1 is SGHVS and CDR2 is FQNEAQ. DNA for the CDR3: TGTGCCAGCAGCCCTCGGGATCCGCAGAGGGAGACCCAGTACTTC. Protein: CASSPRDPQRETQYF.

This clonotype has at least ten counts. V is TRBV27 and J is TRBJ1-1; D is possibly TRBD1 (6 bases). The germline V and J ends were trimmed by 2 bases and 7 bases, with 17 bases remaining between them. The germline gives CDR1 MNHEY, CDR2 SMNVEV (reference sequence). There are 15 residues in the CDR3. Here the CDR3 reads CASSLRGLRGGEAFF. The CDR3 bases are TGTGCCAGCAGTTTACGGGGACTGAGAGGGGGTGAAGCTTTCTTT.

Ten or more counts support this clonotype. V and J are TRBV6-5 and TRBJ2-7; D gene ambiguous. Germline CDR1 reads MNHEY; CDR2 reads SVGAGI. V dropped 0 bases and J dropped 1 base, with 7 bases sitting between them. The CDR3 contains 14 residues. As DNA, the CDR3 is TGTGCCAGCAGTTACTCGGTCGGTTCCTACGAGCAGTACTTC. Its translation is CASSYSVGSYEQYF.

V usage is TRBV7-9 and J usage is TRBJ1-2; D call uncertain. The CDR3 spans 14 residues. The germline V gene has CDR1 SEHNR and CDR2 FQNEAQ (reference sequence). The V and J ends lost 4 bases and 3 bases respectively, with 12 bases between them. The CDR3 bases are TGTGCCAGCAGCTACACCGCCGGGGACTATGGCTACACCTTC. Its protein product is CASSYTAGDYGYTF.

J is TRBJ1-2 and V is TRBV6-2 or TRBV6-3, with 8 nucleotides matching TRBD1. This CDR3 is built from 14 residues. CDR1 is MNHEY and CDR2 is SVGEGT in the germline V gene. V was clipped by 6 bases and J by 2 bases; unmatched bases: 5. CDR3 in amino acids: CASRTTGGNYGYTF. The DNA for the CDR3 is TGTGCCAGCAGAACAACAGGGGGAAACTATGGCTACACCTTC.